Only a few counts were recorded for the clone carrying this T cell receptor gamma chain. The antigen is not known. RNA was extracted from the cells and then reverse transcribed. Multiplex PCR used pooled V-gene forward primers and a constant-region reverse primer to amplify CDR3s. TCRdb fed the multiplex PCR reads into CATT to redo clone calling. The repertoire consists of 36,000 or so gamma-chain clones, with 20% to 25% occurring once and the leading ten covering 1.9%. Germline CDR1 reads EGSNGY; CDR2 reads YDSYNSKV. V was pared by 9 bases and J by 5 bases, with 7 bases of the junction left unmatched. This CDR3 has 11 amino acids. The data stem from a study of Vδ1+ human thymocytes. General study results and limits: Thymic TRG and TRD repertoires appeared highly polyclonal.

Vdelta1+ thymocyte sorts reached between roughly 96% and 99.6% purity. The specimen was Vdelta1+ gamma-delta thymocytes from the thymus. Subset denoted: FACS-sorted CD3+ TCRalphabeta- TCRVdelta1+ TCRVdelta2- thymocytes. The source is a girl under three years old who had congenital heart surgery. The chain uses TRGV2 and TRGJ1 or TRGJ2. The CDR3 spells CATPSHYKKLF. The CDR3 DNA reads as TGTGCCACCCCGAGTCATTATAAGAAACTCTTT.